This T cell receptor (beta chain) was recovered during a study of blood T cell repertoires in COVID-19. Study background: The United States, Italy and Spain were the sources of the acute and convalescent COVID-19 samples. Sources were T cells, B-cell-depleted T cells, or PBMCs; the material itself was cDNA or gDNA.

The Seattle patients joined while their infection was active and were tracked longitudinally afterward. In the original processing: Reference gene primer amplification in the assay estimated nucleated cell counts. Using immunoSEQ multiplex PCR, the repertoire was profiled, and TCRdb retains in-frame clones only, with some absent. V, J and clone size are taken as reported in that table, and D and trimming were inferred from the DNA itself. Of roughly 120,000 clones in the sample, 80% to 95% are singletons; the top ten hold around 2%. CDR3 length equals 15 residues. Germline CDR1 reads GTSNPN; CDR2 reads SVGIG (reference sequence). Unmatched junction bases numbered 3, after V lost 0 bases and J lost 0 bases.

The TCR sequence derives from a man aged 45-65 years with COVID-19, enrolled during active disease. Specimen: peripheral blood. The chain couples TRBV30 to TRBJ2-3; TRBD2 matches 7 bases. Here the CDR3 DNA reads TGTGCCTGGAGTGTCGCTAGCGGTAGCACAGATACGCAGTATTTT. As protein: CAWSVASGSTDTQYF.